The T cell receptor beta chain described here comes from a study of blood T cell repertoires in COVID-19. This clone appeared once. TCRdb keeps only in-frame clones here, not all; method: immunoSEQ multiplex PCR. The sample contains under 80,000 clones, around 87% of which appear only once. The sequence came from a human donor in a cohort sampled during active COVID-19. The source material was peripheral blood.

This CDR3 reads CASSQTGGPQPQHF. In DNA, the CDR3 is TGCGCCAGCAGCCAAACAGGGGGCCCCCAGCCCCAGCATTTT. The gene calls are TRBV4-1 and TRBJ1-5; TRBD1 aligns across 9 bases. V shed 2 bases and J 7 bases; nucleotides not matched to a gene: 3. The CDR3 runs 14 residues. Germline values: CDR1 MGHRA, CDR2 YSYEKL.